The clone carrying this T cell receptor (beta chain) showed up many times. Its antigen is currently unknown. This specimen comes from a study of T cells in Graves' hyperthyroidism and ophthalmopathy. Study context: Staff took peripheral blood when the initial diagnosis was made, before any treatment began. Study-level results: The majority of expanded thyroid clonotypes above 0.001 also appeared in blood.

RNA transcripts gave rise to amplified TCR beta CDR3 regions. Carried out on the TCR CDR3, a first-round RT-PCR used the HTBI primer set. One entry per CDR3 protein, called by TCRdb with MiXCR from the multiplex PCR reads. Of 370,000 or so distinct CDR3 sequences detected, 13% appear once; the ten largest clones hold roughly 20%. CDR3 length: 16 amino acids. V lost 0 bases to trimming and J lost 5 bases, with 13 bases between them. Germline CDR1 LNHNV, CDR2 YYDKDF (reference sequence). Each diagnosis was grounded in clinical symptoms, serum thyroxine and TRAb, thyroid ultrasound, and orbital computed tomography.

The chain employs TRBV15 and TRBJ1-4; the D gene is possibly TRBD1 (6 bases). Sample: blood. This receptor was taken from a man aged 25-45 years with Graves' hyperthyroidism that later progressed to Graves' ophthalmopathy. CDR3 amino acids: CATSRDSETGNEKLFF. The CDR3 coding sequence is TGTGCCACCAGCAGAGATTCGGAAACAGGGAATGAAAAACTGTTTTTT.